Listed below are T cell receptor beta chains from one sample, sequenced in a study of blood T cell repertoires in COVID-19. Assay: immunoSEQ multiplex PCR; the TCRdb copy retains only in-frame clones and omits some. Of about 270,000 clones in the sample, 88% are singletons; the top ten hold about 3%. The specimen was PBMCs or T cells enriched from blood (not recorded which). Receptor source: a woman in her 50s who had recovered from COVID-19. Both conserved end residues are part of each CDR3. A D gene is named only where the DNA matches it firmly.

CASSAGGAHYGYTF TGTGCCAGCAGCGCAGGGGGCGCCCACTATGGCTACACCTTC TRBD1 TRBJ1-2 TRBV9
CASGQGGGSNQPQHF TGTGCCAGTGGACAGGGCGGAGGGAGCAATCAGCCCCAGCATTTT TRBD1 TRBJ1-5 TRBV2
CASIGLAGPPGSNEQFF TGCGCCAGCATAGGACTAGCGGGACCCCCCGGGAGTAATGAGCAGTTCTTC TRBD2 TRBJ2-1 TRBV5-1
CASSRDRGPNYGYTF TGTGCCAGCAGCCGGGACAGGGGGCCTAACTATGGCTACACCTTC TRBD1 TRBJ1-2 TRBV7-2
CASSQGSSVTRGEKLFF TGCGCCAGCAGCCAAGGCAGCTCGGTCACCCGCGGGGAAAAACTGTTTTTT NA TRBJ1-4 TRBV4-1
CASSPQGGNSYEQYF TGTGCCAGCAGCCCCCAGGGGGGTAACTCCTACGAGCAGTACTTC NA TRBJ2-7 TRBV11-3
CASSPGGGRFQPQHF TGTGCCAGCTCTCCCGGTGGGGGGAGGTTTCAGCCCCAGCATTTT NA TRBJ1-5 TRBV18
CASSLGQGSDQPQHF TGTGCCAGCAGCTTGGGACAGGGATCGGATCAGCCCCAGCATTTT TRBD1 TRBJ1-5 TRBV5-4
CASSVKGQGAWNGYTF TGTGCCAGCAGCGTCAAAGGGCAGGGGGCATGGAATGGCTACACCTTC TRBD1 TRBJ1-2 TRBV3-1/TRBV3-2
CASRLTGIPGNTIYF TGTGCCAGTAGACTCACAGGAATTCCTGGAAACACCATATATTTT NA TRBJ1-3 TRBV19
CASSQGYEGTEAFF TGTGCCAGCAGCCAAGGGTATGAGGGAACTGAAGCTTTCTTT NA TRBJ1-1 TRBV14
CASSEGGLIRAFF TGTGCCAGCAGTGAAGGGGGCCTCATTCGGGCTTTCTTT NA TRBJ1-1 TRBV6-1